This TCR beta chain is from a study of vaccination and CD4 T cells after COVID-19. About the study: Stimulation of cells relied on overlapping spike peptides derived from SARS-CoV-2, HCoV-NL63, HCoV-OC43 and HCoV-229E.

Germline loops: CDR1 SGHTA, CDR2 FQGTGA. Trimming took 2 bases from V and 0 from J, leaving 10 bases between them. The CDR3 runs to 15 residues. Time point specified: late sampling 161 to 241 days after vaccination in a few convalescent patients. Documented treatment: roughly 11-day PBMC culture with coronavirus spike peptide pools or control peptides (ViraFEST assay). This clonotype occurred a few times. The antigen remains undetermined. Cultured CD4+ T cells had their DNA profiled by the Oncomine TCR Beta short-read assay. TCRdb reprocessed the PCR reads with MiXCR, giving one entry per CDR3 protein. The sample has around 18,000 distinct CDR3 sequences, just over 50% seen once.

The source of this sequence is a human donor who had recovered from COVID-19. Sample: CD4+ T cells from blood, cultured in vitro, taken about 7 months after SARS-CoV-2 vaccination. This rearrangement joins TRBV7-3 to TRBJ1-1; D is unclear. The CDR3 region is CASSLSTGVNTEAFF. The CDR3, as DNA: TGTGCCAGCAGCTTATCGACTGGGGTGAACACTGAAGCTTTCTTT.